Following are 28 T cell receptor beta chains from one sample sequenced in a study of blood T cell repertoires in COVID-19. This table comes from immunoSEQ multiplex PCR, and its TCRdb copy is limited to in-frame clones, with some not included. The table has under 250,000 clones, around nine tenths seen once. Sequenced input: peripheral blood. The receptors were gathered from a woman aged 60-75 years who had recovered from COVID-19.

This chain connects TRBV7-8 to TRBJ2-7, with D maybe TRBD1 (5 bases). The CDR3 extends over 15 amino acids. Trimming removed 2 bases at V and 1 base at J, with 12 bases between. From germline, CDR1 is SGHVS and CDR2 FQNEAQ. The DNA of the CDR3 is TGTGCCAGCAGCTTAAGGCCAGGGTTTTCCTACGAGCAGTACTTC. Protein product: CASSLRPGFSYEQYF.

The genes are TRBV27 and TRBJ2-5; 15 positions agree with TRBD2. V gave up 6 bases and J gave up 3 bases; unmatched junction bases: 8. The V gene's germline CDR1 is MNHEY and CDR2 SMNVEV (reference sequence). The CDR3 has 17 residues. The DNA of the CDR3 is TGTGCCAGCAGAGGGACTAGCGGGGGGTGGAGGGAAGAGACCCAGTACTTC. Its translation is CASRGTSGGWREETQYF.

The V and J genes are TRBV7-2 and TRBJ2-2, with 8 bases lining up with TRBD2. The junction had 6 bases not matched to a gene; V was cut back by 5 bases and J by 1 base. Germline V gene data show CDR1 as SGHTA and CDR2 as FQGNSA. The CDR3 is 16 amino acids. As DNA, the CDR3 is TGTGCCAGCAGCCCGTGGACTAGCTTGAACACCGGGGAGCTGTTTTTT. Protein product: CASSPWTSLNTGELFF.

The chain recombines TRBV28 with TRBJ2-5; possible D gene TRBD2, 5 bases. The CDR3 contains 12 residues. Germline CDR1 reads MDHEN; CDR2 reads SYDVKM. The ends were cut back, 1 base at V and 7 bases at J, with 7 bases in the middle. Written as DNA, the CDR3 is TGTGCCAGCAGTTTATCCGAGGGGACCCAGTACTTC. Translating gives CASSLSEGTQYF. Based on the CDR3 plus reference TRBV28 and TRBJ2-5, the full variable domain is DVKVTQSSRYLVKRTGEKVFLECVQDMDHENMFWYRQDPGLGLRLIYFSYDVKMKEKGDIPEGYSVSREKKERFSLILESASTNQTSMYLCASSLSEGTQYFGPGTRLLVL.

V and J are TRBV4-2 and TRBJ1-2, with 7 bases fitting TRBD1. The CDR3 has 14 amino acids. Germline assignment: CDR1 LGHNA and CDR2 YNFKEQ. Trimming cost V 3 bases and J 8 bases; bases outside gene matches: 9. Here the CDR3 reads CASSQGDRENGYTF. CDR3 sequence (DNA): TGTGCCAGCAGCCAGGGTGACAGGGAGAACGGCTACACCTTC.

The rearrangement links TRBV13 to TRBJ1-3, with TRBD1 as a possible D gene (5 bases). CDR1 is PRHDT and CDR2 is FYEKMQ in the germline V gene (reference sequence). CDR3 length: 15 amino acids. Trimming shortened V by 7 bases and J by 0 bases, and 13 bases separated the two germline ends. DNA of the CDR3: TGTGCCAGCAAAATCAGGGTACACTCTGGAAACACCATATATTTT. Encoded protein: CASKIRVHSGNTIYF.

V usage is TRBV7-6 and J usage is TRBJ1-2; 7 bases agree with TRBD1. Germline assignment: CDR1 SGHVS and CDR2 FNYEAQ. V dropped 7 bases and J dropped 8; count of bases not matched to a gene: 19. CDR3 size: 16 residues. Written as DNA, the CDR3 is TGTGCCAGCACCCGATTCAACCAAAACGAGGGGGCGGGCTACACCTTC. Translation: CASTRFNQNEGAGYTF.

The V gene is TRBV5-4, the J gene TRBJ2-5, with 9 bases identical to TRBD1. The CDR3 length is 13 residues. The J segment lost 4 bases and the V segment lost 5 bases, leaving 3 bases of the junction unmatched. The germline gives CDR1 SGHNT, CDR2 YYREEE (reference sequence). The CDR3 spells CASRETGGETQYF. CDR3 nucleotide sequence: TGTGCCAGCAGGGAGACAGGGGGAGAGACCCAGTACTTC.

The CDR3 loop reads CAISRGGEDDIQYF. In DNA form, the CDR3 reads TGTGCCATCAGCCGCGGGGGGGAGGATGACATTCAGTACTTC. V gene TRBV10-3 combines with J gene TRBJ2-4; 9 bases are shared with TRBD2. Germline V CDR1 and CDR2: ENHRY, SYGVKD. V was clipped by 6 bases and J by 8 bases; unmatched bases: 8. CDR3 size: 14 residues.

This chain uses TRBV19 with TRBJ1-5; D is uncertain. From germline, CDR1 is LNHDA and CDR2 SQIVND (reference sequence). The V gene lost 3 bases and the J gene lost 7 bases, with 13 bases spanning the gap. CDR3 size: 14 residues. The CDR3 coding sequence is TGTGCCAGTAGTATCTTCCAATCGGGGCAGCCCCAGCATTTT. Translated, it gives CASSIFQSGQPQHF.

This clone was seen a single time. This chain links TRBV6-5 with TRBJ1-1, with D tentatively TRBD1 (6 bases). This CDR3 is built from 14 residues. The germline V and J ends were trimmed by 5 bases and 0 bases, with 10 bases remaining between them. The germline V gene has CDR1 MNHEY and CDR2 SVGAGI. CDR3 sequence (DNA): TGTGCCAGCAGTATAGGACAGTTGAACACTGAAGCTTTCTTT. Translated, it gives CASSIGQLNTEAFF.

This chain links TRBV10-3 with TRBJ1-1, with a possible D match to TRBD1 (5 bases). The V end lost 6 bases, the J end lost 1 base, and 12 bases lay between the germline ends. The CDR3 runs to 14 residues. The germline gives CDR1 ENHRY, CDR2 SYGVKD. CDR3 amino acids: CAIRPTGPNTEAFF. The DNA of the CDR3 is TGTGCCATCAGACCAACAGGACCGAACACTGAAGCTTTCTTT.

The V gene is TRBV5-5, the J gene TRBJ2-7; D perhaps matches TRBD1 (6 bases). The V and J ends lost 4 bases and 6 bases respectively, with 17 bases between them. The length of the CDR3 is 14 residues. Germline loops: CDR1 SGHKS, CDR2 YYEKEE (reference sequence). The CDR3 DNA is TGTGCCAGCAGCCCCCGAGGGGGAAGGTTCGAGCAGTACTTC. Encoded protein: CASSPRGGRFEQYF.

The chain links TRBV6-5 to TRBJ1-6; D gene unclear. Trimming cost V 7 bases and J 7 bases, with 14 bases left between them. The CDR3 contains 14 residues. CDR1 and CDR2 from the germline V gene are MNHEY and SVGAGI. CDR3 protein: CASKKPNFNSPLHF. CDR3 nucleotide sequence: TGTGCCAGCAAGAAGCCGAACTTCAATTCACCCCTCCACTTT.

This sequence joins TRBV19 and TRBJ2-7; D is perhaps TRBD1 (6 bases). Germline CDR1 is LNHDA and CDR2 is SQIVND (reference sequence). The CDR3 is 11 residues long. Trimming took 10 bases from V and 4 from J, leaving 11 bases between them. The CDR3 reads CAIFRGYEQYF. DNA of the CDR3: TGTGCCATTTTCAGGGGATACGAGCAGTACTTC.

The V and J genes are TRBV2 and TRBJ1-5; D possibly corresponds to TRBD1 (6 bases). The CDR3 has 15 amino acids. V lost 1 base and J lost 5, with 12 bases in between. CDR1 and CDR2 (germline): SNHLY, FYNNEI. CDR3 amino acids: CASSEGPGAYQPQHF. The CDR3 DNA is TGTGCCAGCAGTGAAGGCCCAGGGGCGTATCAGCCCCAGCATTTT.

The chain recombines TRBV28 with TRBJ1-1; D is unclear. Germline V lookup: CDR1 MDHEN, CDR2 SYDVKM. The CDR3 loop spans 16 amino acids. With 6 bases removed from V and 4 bases from J, the gap between germline ends came to 21 bases. The DNA of the CDR3 is TGTGCCAGCAGGCTCTGGCGGGAAGGTTTCGGCACTGAAGCTTTCTTT. It specifies CASRLWREGFGTEAFF.

CDR3 DNA: TGTGCCAGCACTCAGACAGGGGCCCCTTACGAGCAGTACTTC. Translating it yields CASTQTGAPYEQYF. The rearrangement links TRBV28 to TRBJ2-7, with 8 bases lining up with TRBD1. J gave up 4 bases and V 7 bases, and 9 bases lay outside the gene matches. This CDR3 contains 14 residues. Per the germline V gene, CDR1 is MDHEN and CDR2 is SYDVKM.

The table lists this clone with a count of one. J is TRBJ2-7 and V is TRBV11-3, with TRBD1 as a possible D gene (5 bases). The CDR3 has 13 residues. Germline assignment: CDR1 SGHNT and CDR2 YENEEA. Trimming pared 1 base from V and 7 bases from J, leaving 11 bases between. The CDR3, as DNA: TGTGCCAGCAGCTTAGGGCAGGGCAATGAGCAGTACTTC. Protein product: CASSLGQGNEQYF.

The J gene is TRBJ1-1, the V gene TRBV5-1; possible D gene TRBD1, 5 bases. The CDR3 length is 14 residues. Deletions cut 2 bases from V and 1 base from J, with 9 bases between. Germline V gene sequence: CDR1 SGHRS, CDR2 YFSETQ. The CDR3 loop reads CASSFQGANTEAFF. The CDR3 DNA follows: TGCGCCAGCAGCTTTCAGGGTGCGAACACTGAAGCTTTCTTT. Based on the CDR3 plus reference TRBV5-1 and TRBJ1-1, the full variable domain is KAGVTQTPRYLIKTRGQQVTLSCSPISGHRSVSWYQQTPGQGLQFLFEYFSETQRNKGNFPGRFSGRQFSNSRSEMNVSTLELGDSALYLCASSFQGANTEAFFGQGTRLTVV.

The J gene is TRBJ1-2, the V gene TRBV18; D gene uncertain. With 3 bases removed from V and 2 bases from J, the gap between germline ends came to 10 bases. CDR1 KGHSH and CDR2 LQKENI come from the germline V gene. The CDR3 totals 14 residues. CDR3 DNA: TGTGCCAGCTCACCCAATACACAGAACTATGGCTACACCTTC. Translation gives CASSPNTQNYGYTF. The full variable domain, with the rest looked up from reference TRBV18 and TRBJ1-2, is NAGVMQNPRHLVRRRGQEARLRCSPMKGHSHVYWYRQLPEEGLKFMVYLQKENIIDESGMPKERFSAEFPKEGPSILRIQQVVRGDSAAYFCASSPNTQNYGYTFGSGTRLTVV.

This clone was seen more than once but under ten times. This chain uses TRBV7-2 with TRBJ1-2; no definite D call. CDR3 size: 13 residues. With 5 bases removed from V and 2 bases from J, the gap between germline ends came to 9 bases. Germline CDR1 SGHTA, CDR2 FQGNSA. This CDR3 reads CASSAEQNYGYTF. The CDR3 DNA sequence: TGTGCCAGCAGCGCCGAACAGAACTATGGCTACACCTTC.

The V and J genes are TRBV4-2 and TRBJ2-2; D is possibly TRBD1 (7 bases). The CDR3 runs 19 residues. Per the germline V gene, CDR1 is LGHNA and CDR2 is YNFKEQ. Trimming cost V 6 bases and J 0 bases, with 23 bases left between them. This CDR3 reads CASRAGTEGGRTNTGELFF. Here the CDR3 DNA reads TGTGCCAGCAGGGCCGGGACAGAGGGGGGAAGAACGAACACCGGGGAGCTGTTTTTT.

The chain carries TRBV5-1 and TRBJ2-3; D uncertain. This CDR3 is built from 13 residues. CDR1 and CDR2 (germline): SGHRS, YFSETQ. Between the trimmed V and J ends, which lost 1 base and 4 bases, there was a span of 7 bases. DNA of the CDR3: TGCGCCAGCAGCTTGCGTGGCCCAGATACGCAGTATTTT. It is translated as CASSLRGPDTQYF.

CDR3 nucleotide sequence: TGTGCCAGTAGTATCCTAGCGGGGGTGACTGAAGCTTTCTTT. Translation: CASSILAGVTEAFF. The chain carries TRBV19 and TRBJ1-1, with D perhaps TRBD1 (5 bases). CDR1 LNHDA and CDR2 SQIVND come from the germline V gene (reference sequence). The ends were cut back, 3 bases at V and 5 bases at J, with 13 bases in the middle. The CDR3 loop spans 14 amino acids.

This chain joins TRBV5-1 and TRBJ2-5, with 8 bases fitting TRBD2. Germline assignment: CDR1 SGHRS and CDR2 YFSETQ. V dropped 4 bases and J dropped 5; count of bases not matched to a gene: 4. CDR3 size: 13 residues. The CDR3 here is CASSRGGRETQYF. Written as DNA, the CDR3 is TGCGCCAGCAGCCGGGGGGGGCGCGAGACCCAGTACTTC.

This sequence joins TRBV7-9 and TRBJ2-3; 7 bases are a match to TRBD1. The CDR3 length is 17 residues. J was trimmed by 0 bases and V by 1 base; bases with no gene match: 7. The germline CDR1 and CDR2 sequences are SEHNR and FQNEAQ (reference sequence). The CDR3 is CASSLVTGTASTDTQYF. As DNA, the CDR3 is TGTGCCAGCAGCTTAGTAACCGGGACAGCAAGCACAGATACGCAGTATTTT.

The chain recombines TRBV7-2 with TRBJ1-6; 8 nucleotides agree with TRBD1. The CDR3 is made up of 17 amino acids. CDR1 and CDR2 (germline): SGHTA, FQGNSA. V lost 2 bases and J lost 6; bases outside the gene matches: 9. CDR3 protein: CASSLRLRGQANSPLHF. DNA of the CDR3: TGTGCCAGCAGCTTACGATTACGGGGACAGGCTAATTCACCCCTCCACTTT.